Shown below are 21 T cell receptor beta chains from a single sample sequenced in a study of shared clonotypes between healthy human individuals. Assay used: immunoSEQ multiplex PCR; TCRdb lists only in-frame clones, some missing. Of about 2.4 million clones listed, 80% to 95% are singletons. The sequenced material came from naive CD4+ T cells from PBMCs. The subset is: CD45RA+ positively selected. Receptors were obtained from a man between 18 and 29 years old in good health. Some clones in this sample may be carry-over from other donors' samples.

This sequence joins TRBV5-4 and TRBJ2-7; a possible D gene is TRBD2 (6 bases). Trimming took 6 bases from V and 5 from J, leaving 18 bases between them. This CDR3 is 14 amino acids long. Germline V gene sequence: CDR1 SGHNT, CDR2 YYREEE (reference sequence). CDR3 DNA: TGTGCCAGCAACCGCCGGGACTCCAAGAACGAGCAGTACTTC. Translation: CASNRRDSKNEQYF.

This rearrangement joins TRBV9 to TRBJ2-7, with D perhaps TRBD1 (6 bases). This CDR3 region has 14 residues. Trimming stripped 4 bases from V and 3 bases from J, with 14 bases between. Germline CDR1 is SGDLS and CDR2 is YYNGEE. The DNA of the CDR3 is TGTGCCAGCAGCCCCAGGGGAGATAACTACGAGCAGTACTTC. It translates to CASSPRGDNYEQYF.

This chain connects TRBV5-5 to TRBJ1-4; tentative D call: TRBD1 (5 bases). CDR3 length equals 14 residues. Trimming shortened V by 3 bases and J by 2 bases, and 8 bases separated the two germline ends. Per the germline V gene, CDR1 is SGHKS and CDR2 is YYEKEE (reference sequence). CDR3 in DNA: TGTGCCAGCAGCTCGGACAACACTAATGAAAAACTGTTTTTT. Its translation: CASSSDNTNEKLFF.

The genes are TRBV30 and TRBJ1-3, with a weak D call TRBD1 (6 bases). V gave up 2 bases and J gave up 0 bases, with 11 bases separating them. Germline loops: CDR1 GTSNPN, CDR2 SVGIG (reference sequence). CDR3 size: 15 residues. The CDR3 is CAWSSGQHSGNTIYF. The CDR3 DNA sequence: TGTGCCTGGAGTTCCGGACAGCACTCTGGAAACACCATATATTTT.

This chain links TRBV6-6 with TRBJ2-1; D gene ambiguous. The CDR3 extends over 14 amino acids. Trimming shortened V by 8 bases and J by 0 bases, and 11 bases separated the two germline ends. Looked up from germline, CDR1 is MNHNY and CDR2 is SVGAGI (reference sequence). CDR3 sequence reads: CASQARSSYNEQFF. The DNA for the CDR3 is TGTGCCAGCCAGGCTCGGAGCTCCTACAATGAGCAGTTCTTC.

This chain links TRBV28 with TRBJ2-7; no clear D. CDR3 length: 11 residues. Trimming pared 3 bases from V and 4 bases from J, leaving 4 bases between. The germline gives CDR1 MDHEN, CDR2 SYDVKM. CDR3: CASSFWYEQYF. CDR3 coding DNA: TGTGCCAGCAGTTTTTGGTACGAGCAGTACTTC. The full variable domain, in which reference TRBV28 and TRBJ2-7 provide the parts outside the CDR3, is DVKVTQSSRYLVKRTGEKVFLECVQDMDHENMFWYRQDPGLGLRLIYFSYDVKMKEKGDIPEGYSVSREKKERFSLILESASTNQTSMYLCASSFWYEQYFGPGTRLTVT.

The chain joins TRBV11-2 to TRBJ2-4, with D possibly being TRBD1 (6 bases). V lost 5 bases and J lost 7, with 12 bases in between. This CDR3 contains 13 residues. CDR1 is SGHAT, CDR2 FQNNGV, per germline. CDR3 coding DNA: TGTGCCAGCAGCCCAAGGCAGGGGAACATTCAGTACTTC. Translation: CASSPRQGNIQYF.

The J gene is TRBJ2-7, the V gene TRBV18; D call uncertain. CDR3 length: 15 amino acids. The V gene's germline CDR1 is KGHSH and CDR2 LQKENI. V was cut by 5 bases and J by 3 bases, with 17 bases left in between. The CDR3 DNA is TGTGCCAGCTCATCGGACGTCCAAAAGATCTACGAGCAGTACTTC. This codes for CASSSDVQKIYEQYF.

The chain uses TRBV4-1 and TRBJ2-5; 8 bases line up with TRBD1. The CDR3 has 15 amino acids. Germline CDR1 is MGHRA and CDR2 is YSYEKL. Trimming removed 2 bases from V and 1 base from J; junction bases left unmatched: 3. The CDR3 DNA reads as TGCGCCAGCAGCCAATACGGACAGGGCCAAGAGACCCAGTACTTC. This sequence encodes CASSQYGQGQETQYF.

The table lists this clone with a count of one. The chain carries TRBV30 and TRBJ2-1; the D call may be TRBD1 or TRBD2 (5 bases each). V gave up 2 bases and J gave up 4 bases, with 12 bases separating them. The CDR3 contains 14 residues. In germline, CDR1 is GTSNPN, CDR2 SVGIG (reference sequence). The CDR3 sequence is CAWSRVGGYNEQFF. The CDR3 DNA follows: TGTGCCTGGAGTAGGGTTGGGGGTTACAATGAGCAGTTCTTC.

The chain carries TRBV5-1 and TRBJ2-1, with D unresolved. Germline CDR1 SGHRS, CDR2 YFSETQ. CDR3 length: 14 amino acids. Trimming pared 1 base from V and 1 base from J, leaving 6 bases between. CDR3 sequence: CASSLRFSYNEQFF. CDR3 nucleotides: TGCGCCAGCAGCTTGCGTTTTTCCTACAATGAGCAGTTCTTC. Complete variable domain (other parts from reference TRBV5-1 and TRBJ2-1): KAGVTQTPRYLIKTRGQQVTLSCSPISGHRSVSWYQQTPGQGLQFLFEYFSETQRNKGNFPGRFSGRQFSNSRSEMNVSTLELGDSALYLCASSLRFSYNEQFFGPGTRLTVL.

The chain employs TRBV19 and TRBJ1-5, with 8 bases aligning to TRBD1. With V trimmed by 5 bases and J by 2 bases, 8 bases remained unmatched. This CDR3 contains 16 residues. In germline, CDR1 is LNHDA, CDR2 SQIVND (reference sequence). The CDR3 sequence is CASSPSGGWGNQPQHF. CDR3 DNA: TGTGCCAGTAGTCCCTCAGGGGGCTGGGGCAATCAGCCCCAGCATTTT.

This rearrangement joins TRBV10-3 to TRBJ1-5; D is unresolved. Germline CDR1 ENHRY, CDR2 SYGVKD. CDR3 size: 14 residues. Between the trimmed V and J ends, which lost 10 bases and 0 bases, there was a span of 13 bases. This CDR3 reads CATLGKNSNQPQHF. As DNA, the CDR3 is TGTGCCACCCTCGGGAAAAATAGCAATCAGCCCCAGCATTTT.

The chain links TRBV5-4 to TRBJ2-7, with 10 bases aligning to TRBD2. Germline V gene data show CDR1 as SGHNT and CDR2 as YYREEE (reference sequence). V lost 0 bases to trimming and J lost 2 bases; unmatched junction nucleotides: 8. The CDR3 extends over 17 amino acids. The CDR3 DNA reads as TGTGCCAGCAGCTTGGCCTCCACACTAGCGGGAACCTACGAGCAGTACTTC. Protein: CASSLASTLAGTYEQYF.

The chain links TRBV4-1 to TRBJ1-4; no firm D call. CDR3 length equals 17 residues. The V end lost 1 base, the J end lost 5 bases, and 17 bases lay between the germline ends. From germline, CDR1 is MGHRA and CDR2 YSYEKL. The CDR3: CASSQVRLSAQNEKLFF. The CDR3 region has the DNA TGCGCCAGCAGCCAAGTTCGTTTGTCAGCCCAGAATGAAAAACTGTTTTTT.

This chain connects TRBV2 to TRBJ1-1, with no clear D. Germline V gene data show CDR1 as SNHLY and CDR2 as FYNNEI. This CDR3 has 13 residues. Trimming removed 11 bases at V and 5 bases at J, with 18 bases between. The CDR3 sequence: CAAKAGWVTEAFF. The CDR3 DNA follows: TGTGCCGCGAAGGCTGGATGGGTTACTGAAGCTTTCTTT.

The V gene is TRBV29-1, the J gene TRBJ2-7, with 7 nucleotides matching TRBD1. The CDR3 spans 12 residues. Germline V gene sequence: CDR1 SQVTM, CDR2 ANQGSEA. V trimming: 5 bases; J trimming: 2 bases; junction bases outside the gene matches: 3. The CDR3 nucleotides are TGCAGCGTTAGGGACAGACCCTACGAGCAGTACTTC. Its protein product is CSVRDRPYEQYF.

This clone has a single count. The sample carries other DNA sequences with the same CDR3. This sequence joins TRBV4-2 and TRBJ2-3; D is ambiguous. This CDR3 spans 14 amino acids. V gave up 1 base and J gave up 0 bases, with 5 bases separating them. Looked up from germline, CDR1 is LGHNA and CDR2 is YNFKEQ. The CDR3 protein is CASSQGSSTDTQYF. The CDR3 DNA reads TGTGCCAGCAGCCAAGGGTCTAGCACAGATACGCAGTATTTT.

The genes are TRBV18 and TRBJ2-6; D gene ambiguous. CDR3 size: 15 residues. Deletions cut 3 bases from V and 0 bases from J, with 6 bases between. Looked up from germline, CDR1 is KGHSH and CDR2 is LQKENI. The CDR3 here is CASSPTTSGANVLTF. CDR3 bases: TGTGCCAGCTCACCCACGACCTCTGGGGCCAACGTCCTGACTTTC.

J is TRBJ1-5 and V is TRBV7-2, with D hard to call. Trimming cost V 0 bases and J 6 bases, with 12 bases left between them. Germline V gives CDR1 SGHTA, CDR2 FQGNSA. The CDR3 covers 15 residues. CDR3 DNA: TGTGCCAGCAGCTTAGCACCCTACTCTCGTCAGCCCCAGCATTTT. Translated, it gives CASSLAPYSRQPQHF.

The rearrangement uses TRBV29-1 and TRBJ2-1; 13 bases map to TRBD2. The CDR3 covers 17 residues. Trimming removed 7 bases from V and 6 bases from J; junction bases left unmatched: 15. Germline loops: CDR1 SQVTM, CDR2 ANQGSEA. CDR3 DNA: TGCAGCGCGAGCGGGACTAGCGGGGAAGGCCCTTCCAATGAGCAGTTCTTC. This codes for CSASGTSGEGPSNEQFF.